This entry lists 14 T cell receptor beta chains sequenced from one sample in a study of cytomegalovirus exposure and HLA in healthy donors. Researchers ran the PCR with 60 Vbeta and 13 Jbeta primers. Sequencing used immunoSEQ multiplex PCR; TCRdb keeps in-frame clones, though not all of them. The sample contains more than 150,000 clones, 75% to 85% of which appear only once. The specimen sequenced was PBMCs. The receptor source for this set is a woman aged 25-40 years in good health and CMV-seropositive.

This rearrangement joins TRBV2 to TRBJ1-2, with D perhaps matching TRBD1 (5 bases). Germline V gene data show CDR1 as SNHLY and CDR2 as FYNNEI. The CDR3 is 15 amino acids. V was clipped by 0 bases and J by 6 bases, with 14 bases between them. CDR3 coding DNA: TGTGCCAGCAGTGAAGCGCTTAGGGGCGGAGATGGCTACACCTTC. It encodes CASSEALRGGDGYTF.

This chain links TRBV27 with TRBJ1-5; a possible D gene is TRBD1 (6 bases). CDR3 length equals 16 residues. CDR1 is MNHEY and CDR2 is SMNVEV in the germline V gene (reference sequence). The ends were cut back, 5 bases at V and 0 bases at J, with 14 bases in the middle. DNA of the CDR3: TGTGCCAGCAGTCCGAGACAGGCTTATAGCAATCAGCCCCAGCATTTT. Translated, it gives CASSPRQAYSNQPQHF.

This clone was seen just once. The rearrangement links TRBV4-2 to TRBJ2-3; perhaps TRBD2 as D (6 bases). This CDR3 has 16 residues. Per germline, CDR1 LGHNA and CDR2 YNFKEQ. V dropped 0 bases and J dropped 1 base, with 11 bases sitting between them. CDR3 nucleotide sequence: TGTGCCAGCAGCCAAGAGCGCGGGGTCGGCACAGATACGCAGTATTTT. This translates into CASSQERGVGTDTQYF.

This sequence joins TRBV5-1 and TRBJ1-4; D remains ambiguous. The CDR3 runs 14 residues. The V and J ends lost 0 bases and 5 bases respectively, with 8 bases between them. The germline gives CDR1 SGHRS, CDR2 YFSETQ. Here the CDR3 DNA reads TGCGCCAGCAGCTTGGGGTACACGAATGAAAAACTGTTTTTT. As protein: CASSLGYTNEKLFF.

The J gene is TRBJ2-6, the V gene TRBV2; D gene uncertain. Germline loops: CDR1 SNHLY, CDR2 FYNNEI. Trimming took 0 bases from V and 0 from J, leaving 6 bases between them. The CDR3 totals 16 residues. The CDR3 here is CASSEARISGANVLTF. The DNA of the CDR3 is TGTGCCAGCAGTGAAGCGAGGATCTCTGGGGCCAACGTCCTGACTTTC.

Written as DNA, the CDR3 is TGTGCCAGCAGACCCGGGACAGGGTGGAATGAGCAGTTCTTC. It codes for CASRPGTGWNEQFF. The chain carries TRBV2 and TRBJ2-1; 9 bases align to TRBD1. The CDR3 has 14 amino acids. Germline V gene lookup returns CDR1 SNHLY and CDR2 FYNNEI. Losses at the gene ends were 6 bases for V and 7 bases for J; bases not matched to a gene: 7. The variable domain in full, with the rest retrieved from reference TRBV2 and TRBJ2-1, is EPEVTQTPSHQVTQMGQEVILRCVPISNHLYFYWYRQILGQKVEFLVSFYNNEISEKSEIFDDQFSVERPDGSNFTLKIRSTKLEDSAMYFCASRPGTGWNEQFFGPGTRLTVL.

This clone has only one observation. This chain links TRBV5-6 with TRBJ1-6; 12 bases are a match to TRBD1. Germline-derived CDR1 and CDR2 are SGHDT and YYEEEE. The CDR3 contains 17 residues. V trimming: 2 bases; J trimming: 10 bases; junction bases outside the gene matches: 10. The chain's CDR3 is CASSFQPGTGGRSPLHF. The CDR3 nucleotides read TGTGCCAGCAGCTTTCAGCCCGGGACAGGGGGCAGGTCACCCCTCCACTTT. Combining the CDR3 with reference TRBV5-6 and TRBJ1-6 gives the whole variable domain DAGVTQSPTHLIKTRGQQVTLRCSPKSGHDTVSWYQQALGQGPQFIFQYYEEEERQRGNFPDRFSGHQFPNYSSELNVNALLLGDSALYLCASSFQPGTGGRSPLHFGNGTRLTVT.

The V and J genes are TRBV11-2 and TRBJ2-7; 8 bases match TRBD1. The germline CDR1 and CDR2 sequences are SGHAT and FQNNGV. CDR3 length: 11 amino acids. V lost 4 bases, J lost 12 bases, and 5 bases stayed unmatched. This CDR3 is CASSSRGQGYF. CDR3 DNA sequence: TGTGCCAGCAGCTCTCGAGGACAGGGGTACTTC.

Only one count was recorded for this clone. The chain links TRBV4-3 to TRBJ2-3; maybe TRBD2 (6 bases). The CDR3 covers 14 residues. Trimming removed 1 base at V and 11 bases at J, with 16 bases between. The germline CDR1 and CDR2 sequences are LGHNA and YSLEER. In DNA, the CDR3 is TGCGCCAGCAGCCAAGGGGGGGTGACCCGGGGGCAGTATTTT. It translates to CASSQGGVTRGQYF.

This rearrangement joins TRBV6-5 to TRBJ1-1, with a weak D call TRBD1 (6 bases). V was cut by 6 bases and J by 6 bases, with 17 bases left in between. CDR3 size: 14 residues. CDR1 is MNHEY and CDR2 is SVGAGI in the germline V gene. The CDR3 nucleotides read TGTGCCAGCAGATCACAGGGAAGGCTGGCTGAAGCTTTCTTT. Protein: CASRSQGRLAEAFF.

In DNA form, the CDR3 reads TGTGCCAGCAGTTTAGGAGGACAGAGAGGATACGAGCAGTACTTC. This encodes CASSLGGQRGYEQYF. The chain links TRBV28 to TRBJ2-7; D perhaps matches TRBD1 (6 bases). Germline V gives CDR1 MDHEN, CDR2 SYDVKM. The CDR3 runs 15 residues. The V gene lost 2 bases and the J gene lost 4 bases, with 15 bases spanning the gap.

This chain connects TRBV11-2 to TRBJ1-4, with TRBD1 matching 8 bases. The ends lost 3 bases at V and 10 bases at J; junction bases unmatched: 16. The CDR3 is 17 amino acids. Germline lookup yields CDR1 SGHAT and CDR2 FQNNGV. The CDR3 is CASSLGDRGMKSGKLFF. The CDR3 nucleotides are TGTGCCAGCAGCTTGGGAGACAGGGGAATGAAATCGGGAAAACTGTTTTTT. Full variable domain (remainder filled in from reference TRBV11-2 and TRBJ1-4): EAGVAQSPRYKIIEKRQSVAFWCNPISGHATLYWYQQILGQGPKLLIQFQNNGVVDDSQLPKDRFSAERLKGVDSTLKIQPAKLEDSAVYLCASSLGDRGMKSGKLFFGSGTQLSVL.

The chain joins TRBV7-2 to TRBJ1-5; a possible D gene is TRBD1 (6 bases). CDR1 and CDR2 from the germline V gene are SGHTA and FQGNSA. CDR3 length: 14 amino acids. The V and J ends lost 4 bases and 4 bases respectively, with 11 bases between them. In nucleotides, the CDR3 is TGTGCCAGCAGCTCGGGACACGGAAATCAGCCCCAGCATTTT. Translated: CASSSGHGNQPQHF.

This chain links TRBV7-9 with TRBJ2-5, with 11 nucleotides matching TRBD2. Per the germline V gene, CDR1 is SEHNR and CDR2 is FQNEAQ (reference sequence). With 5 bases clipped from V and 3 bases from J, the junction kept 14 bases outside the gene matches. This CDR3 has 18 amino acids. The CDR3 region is CASSRFSGGASPEETQYF. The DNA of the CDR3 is TGTGCCAGCAGCAGATTTAGCGGGGGGGCTAGTCCCGAAGAGACCCAGTACTTC. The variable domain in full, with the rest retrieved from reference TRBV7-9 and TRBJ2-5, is DTGVSQNPRHKITKRGQNVTFRCDPISEHNRLYWYRQTLGQGPEFLTYFQNEAQLEKSRLLSDRFSAERPKGSFSTLEIQRTEQGDSAMYLCASSRFSGGASPEETQYFGPGTRLLVL.